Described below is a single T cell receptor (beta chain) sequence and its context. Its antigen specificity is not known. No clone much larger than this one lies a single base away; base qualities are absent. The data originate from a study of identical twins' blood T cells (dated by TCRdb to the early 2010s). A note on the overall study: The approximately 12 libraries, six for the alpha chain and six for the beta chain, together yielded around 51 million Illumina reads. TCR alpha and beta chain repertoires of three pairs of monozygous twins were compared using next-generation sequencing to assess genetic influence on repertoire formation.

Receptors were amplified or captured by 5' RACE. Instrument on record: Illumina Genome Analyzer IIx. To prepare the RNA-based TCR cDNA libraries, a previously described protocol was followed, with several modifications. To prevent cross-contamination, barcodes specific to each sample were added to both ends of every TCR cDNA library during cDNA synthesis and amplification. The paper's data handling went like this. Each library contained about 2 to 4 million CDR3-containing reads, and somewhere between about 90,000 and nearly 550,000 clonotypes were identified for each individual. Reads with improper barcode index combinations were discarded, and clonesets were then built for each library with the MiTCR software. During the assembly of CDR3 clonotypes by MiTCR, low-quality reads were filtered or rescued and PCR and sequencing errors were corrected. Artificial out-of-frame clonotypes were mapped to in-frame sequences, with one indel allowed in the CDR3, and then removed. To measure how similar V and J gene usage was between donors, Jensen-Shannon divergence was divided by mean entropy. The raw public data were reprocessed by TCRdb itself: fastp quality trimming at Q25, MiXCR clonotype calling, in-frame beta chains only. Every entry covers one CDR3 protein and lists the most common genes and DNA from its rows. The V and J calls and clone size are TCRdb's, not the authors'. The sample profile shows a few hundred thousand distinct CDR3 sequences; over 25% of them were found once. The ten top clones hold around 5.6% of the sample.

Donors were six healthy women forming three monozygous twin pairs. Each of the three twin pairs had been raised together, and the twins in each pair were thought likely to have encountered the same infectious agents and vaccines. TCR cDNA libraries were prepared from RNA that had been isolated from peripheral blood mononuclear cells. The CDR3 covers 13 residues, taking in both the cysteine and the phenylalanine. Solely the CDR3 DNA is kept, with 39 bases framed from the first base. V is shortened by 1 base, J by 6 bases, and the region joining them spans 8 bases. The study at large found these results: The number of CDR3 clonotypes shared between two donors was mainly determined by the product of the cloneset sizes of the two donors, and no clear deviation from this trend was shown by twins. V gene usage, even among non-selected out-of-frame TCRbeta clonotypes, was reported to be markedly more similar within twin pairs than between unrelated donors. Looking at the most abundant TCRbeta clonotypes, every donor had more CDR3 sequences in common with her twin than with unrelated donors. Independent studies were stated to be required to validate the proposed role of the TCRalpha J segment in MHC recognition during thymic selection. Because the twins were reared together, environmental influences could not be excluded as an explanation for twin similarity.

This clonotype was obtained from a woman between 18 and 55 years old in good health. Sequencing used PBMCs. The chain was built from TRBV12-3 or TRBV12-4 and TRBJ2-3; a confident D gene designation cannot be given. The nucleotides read TGTGCCAGCAGTTTAGGAAGCAGCGATACGCAGTATTTT. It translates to CASSLGSSDTQYF.